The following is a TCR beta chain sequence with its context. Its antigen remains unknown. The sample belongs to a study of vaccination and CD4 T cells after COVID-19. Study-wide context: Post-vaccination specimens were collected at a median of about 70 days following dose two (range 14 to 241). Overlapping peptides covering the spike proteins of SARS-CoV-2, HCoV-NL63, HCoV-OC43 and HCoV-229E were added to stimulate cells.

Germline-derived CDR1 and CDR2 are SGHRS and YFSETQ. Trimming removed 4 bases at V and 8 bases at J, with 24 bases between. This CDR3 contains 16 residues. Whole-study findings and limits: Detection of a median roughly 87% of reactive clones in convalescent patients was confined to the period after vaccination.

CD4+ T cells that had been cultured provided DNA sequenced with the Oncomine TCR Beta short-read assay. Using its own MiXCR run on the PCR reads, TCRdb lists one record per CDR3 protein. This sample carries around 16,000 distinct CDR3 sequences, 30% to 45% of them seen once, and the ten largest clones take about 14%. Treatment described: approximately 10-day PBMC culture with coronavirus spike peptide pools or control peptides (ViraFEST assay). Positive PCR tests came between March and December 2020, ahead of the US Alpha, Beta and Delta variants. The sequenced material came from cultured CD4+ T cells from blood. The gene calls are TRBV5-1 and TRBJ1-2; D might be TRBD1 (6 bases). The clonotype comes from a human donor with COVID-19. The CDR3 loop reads CASSGDGTIPSMGYTF. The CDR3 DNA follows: TGCGCCAGCAGCGGTGACGGGACAATTCCCTCTATGGGCTACACCTTC.